Included here is one T cell receptor beta chain sequence, with context. Produced via immunoSEQ multiplex PCR; TCRdb's table is partial and in-frame only. The table includes tens of thousands of clones, around 84% detected once. Germline V gene data show CDR1 as MNHEY and CDR2 as SVGAGI. The J segment lost 5 bases and the V segment lost 6 bases, leaving 8 bases of the junction unmatched. The CDR3 is 14 amino acids. This sample was included in a study of control samples from healthy donors and cancer patients. Input material: PBMCs. The chain uses TRBV6-5 and TRBJ1-1; 8 bases align to TRBD1. This receptor was identified in a man in his 60s with colorectal cancer. CDR3 nucleotide sequence: TGTGCCAGCAGCGGGGACAGGATGTTGACTGAAGCTTTCTTT. It is translated as CASSGDRMLTEAFF.